This T cell receptor beta chain derives from a study of blood T cell repertoires in COVID-19. Study-wide background: From the United States, Italy and Spain came samples of acute and convalescent COVID-19. The analysed material was cDNA or gDNA that came from T cells, B-cell-depleted T cells, or PBMCs.

As originally analysed: Reference gene primers were amplified, and this amplification served to estimate nucleated cell counts. Clones were sequenced by immunoSEQ multiplex PCR, and TCRdb holds only the in-frame ones, with some missing. V and J calls and clone size are given by that table; D and trimming were obtained from the DNA. In the table there are hundreds of thousands of clones, 85% to 90% of which are singletons. Seattle enrolled patients during active infection and tracked them longitudinally. The specimen sequenced was peripheral blood. This receptor was taken from a woman aged 70-85 years with COVID-19, enrolled during active disease.

The CDR3, as DNA: TGTGCCACCAGTGATATCGGACAGGGCGGCTTACGGGAGACCCAGTACTTC. It translates to CATSDIGQGGLRETQYF. The chain combines TRBV24-1 with TRBJ2-5, with TRBD1 matching over 8 bases. The CDR3 is 17 residues long. Germline V lookup: CDR1 KGHDR, CDR2 SFDVKD. V lost 3 bases to trimming and J lost 5 bases; unmatched junction nucleotides: 13.